The clone carrying this T cell receptor (beta chain) was recorded many times. This record comes from a study of T cell repertoires in cytomegalovirus infection. In the study overall: Public TCR beta signature analysis indicated the presence of both CMV infection and matching HLA type.

TCRdb reprocessed the reads with MiXCR, giving one entry per CDR3 protein. The sample lists around 530,000 distinct CDR3 sequences, about 30% occurring once. This TCR was recovered from a human donor in good health (CMV status not recorded). Some clones in this sample may be carry-over from other donors' samples. Sequencing used PBMCs.

The CDR3 DNA is TGTGCCAGCAGCTTACCCCTAGATACGCAGTATTTT. It specifies CASSLPLDTQYF. The V call is TRBV7-6, the J call TRBJ2-3; no definite D call. CDR1 and CDR2 from the germline V gene are SGHVS and FNYEAQ. This CDR3 has 12 residues. V was pared by 2 bases and J by 5 bases, with 5 bases between.